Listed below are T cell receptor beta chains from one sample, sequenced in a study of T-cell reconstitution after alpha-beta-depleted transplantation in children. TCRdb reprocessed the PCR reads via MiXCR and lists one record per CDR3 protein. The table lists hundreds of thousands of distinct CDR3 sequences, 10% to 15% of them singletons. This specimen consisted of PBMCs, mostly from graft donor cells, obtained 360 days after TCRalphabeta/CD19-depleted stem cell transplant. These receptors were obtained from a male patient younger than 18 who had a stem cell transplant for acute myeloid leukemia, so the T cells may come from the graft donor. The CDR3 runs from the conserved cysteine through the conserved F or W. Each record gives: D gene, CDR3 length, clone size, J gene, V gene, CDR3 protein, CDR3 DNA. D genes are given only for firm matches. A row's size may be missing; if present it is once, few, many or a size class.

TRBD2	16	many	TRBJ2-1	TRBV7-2	CASSRWGTSGGNEQFF	TGTGCCAGCAGCCGGTGGGGGACTAGCGGAGGCAATGAGCAGTTCTTC
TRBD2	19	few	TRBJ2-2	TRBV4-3	CASSQDRGLAAQDTGELFF	TGCGCCAGCAGCCAAGATCGGGGACTAGCGGCTCAGGACACCGGGGAGCTGTTTTTT
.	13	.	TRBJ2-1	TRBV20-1	CSAAWDHYNEQFF	TGCAGTGCTGCCTGGGACCACTATAATGAGCAGTTCTTC
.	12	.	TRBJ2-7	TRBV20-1	CSASSEAYEQYF	TGCAGTGCTAGCAGCGAGGCCTACGAGCAGTACTTC
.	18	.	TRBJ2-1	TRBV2	CASSDRAGAGAEYNEQFF	TGTGCCAGCAGTGACAGAGCTGGGGCGGGGGCGGAATACAATGAGCAGTTCTTC
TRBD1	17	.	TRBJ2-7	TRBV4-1	CASSPQKGDRGSYEQYF	TGCGCCAGCAGCCCCCAAAAGGGGGACAGGGGCTCCTACGAGCAGTACTTC
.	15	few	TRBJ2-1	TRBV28	CASSHRRISYNEQFF	TGTGCCAGCAGTCACCGACGGATCTCCTACAATGAGCAGTTCTTC
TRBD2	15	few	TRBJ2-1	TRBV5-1	CASRQTSGDYNEQFF	TGCGCCAGCAGACAAACTAGCGGGGACTACAATGAGCAGTTCTTC
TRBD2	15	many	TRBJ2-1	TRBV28	CASSRTSGPYNEQFF	TGTGCCAGCAGTCGTACTAGCGGGCCCTACAATGAGCAGTTCTTC
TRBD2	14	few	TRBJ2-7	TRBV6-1	CASTLAGASYEQYF	TGTGCCAGCACCTTAGCGGGAGCATCCTACGAGCAGTACTTC
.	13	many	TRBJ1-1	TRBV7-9	CASIARGGTEAFF	TGTGCCAGCATCGCACGAGGGGGTACTGAAGCTTTCTTT
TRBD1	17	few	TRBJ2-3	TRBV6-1	CASRPRDREIVPDTQYF	TGTGCCAGCAGACCTCGGGACAGGGAAATAGTTCCAGATACGCAGTATTTT
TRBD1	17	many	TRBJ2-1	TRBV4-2	CASSQDRDRGFYNEQFF	TGTGCCAGCAGCCAAGATCGGGACAGGGGTTTCTACAATGAGCAGTTCTTC
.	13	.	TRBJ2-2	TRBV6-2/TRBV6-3	CASRWLNTGELFF	TGTGCCAGCAGATGGCTGAACACCGGGGAGCTGTTTTTT